The clone carrying this T cell receptor (beta chain) was picked up one time. What it binds is not known. This sample is part of a study of OX40 agonist ivuxolimab in advanced cancers. Study outcomes and limitations: On average, a greater number of expanded clones characterised CD8+ T cells relative to CD4+. By week 6 at 0.1 to 3.0 mg/kg, blood CD4+ and CD8+ T cells had expanded clonally. There were also nonresponders showing low normalized T-cell clonal expansion. Among patients with partial responses at 0.1-3.0 mg/kg, clonal expansion was among the lowest.

Clones were sequenced by immunoSEQ multiplex PCR, and TCRdb holds only the in-frame ones, with some missing. The top ten hold around 25% of the sample, which has 2,500 to 3,500 clones, about 72% seen once. CDR3 length equals 14 residues. CDR1 is MNHEY and CDR2 is SMNVEV in the germline V gene (reference sequence). The V gene lost 1 base and the J gene lost 3 bases, with 7 bases spanning the gap. This chain joins TRBV27 and TRBJ1-5, with D unclear. This TCR was sampled from an adult with an advanced solid tumor such as melanoma, head and neck, liver or kidney cancer. Source: CD4+ or CD8+ T cells sorted from blood, taken in a trial of the OX40 agonist ivuxolimab. This chain's CDR3 is CASSLYSNNQPQHF. DNA of the CDR3: TGTGCCAGCAGTTTATATTCCAACAATCAGCCCCAGCATTTT.